These T cell receptor beta chains were read from a single sample in a study of Ad26.COV2.S vaccination and SARS-CoV-2 variants. Some clones are missing from TCRdb's copy, which holds only in-frame ones; the method was immunoSEQ multiplex PCR. The sample contains about 370,000 clones, 70% to 90% of which appear only once. The sequences come from peripheral blood, collected in a trial of Ad26.COV2.S vaccine versus placebo. These receptors all come from a person aged 18-65 years who received the Ad26.COV2.S COVID-19 vaccine or a placebo. The CDR3 runs from the conserved cysteine through the conserved F or W.

cdr3_length v_call cdr3_aa
14 TRBV29-1 CSVTTGSMNTEAFF
15 TRBV5-1 CASSLAVLYTDTQYF
15 TRBV18 CASSPRPIAKNIQYF
13 TRBV1 CTSSHGDRGEQYF
16 TRBV7-2 CASSLGRGASSGTQYF
15 TRBV7-2 CASSVGQGLMYGYTF
11 TRBV12-1 CASTAREKLFF
20 TRBV12-5 CASGLVPRWDPSGRLREQYF
14 TRBV10-3 CAISDQANTGELFF
13 TRBV19 CASSRDRNQPQHF
16 TRBV7-9 CASSLAAGGHNQPQHF
13 TRBV6-1 CASSEAMGYEQYF
14 TRBV9 CASSVLDRAGELFF
17 TRBV7-9 CASSLGLAGVNTDTQYF
17 TRBV19 CASSILSGRRSTDTQYF
15 TRBV4-2 CATGSGKFGSDTQYF
12 TRBV27 CASSPGQGPQYF